The 30 T cell receptor beta chains below were found in one sample sequenced in a study of cytomegalovirus exposure and HLA in healthy donors. The PCR had 60 Vbeta and 13 Jbeta primers. The assay was immunoSEQ multiplex PCR, and TCRdb's table has in-frame clones only and misses some. This sample carries roughly 150,000 clones, roughly 77% of them seen once, and the ten largest clones take approximately 4%. The source material was PBMCs. All receptors come from a male donor in good health and CMV-seronegative.

The chain joins TRBV5-4 to TRBJ2-2, with 9 nucleotides matching TRBD2. The germline gives CDR1 SGHNT, CDR2 YYREEE (reference sequence). V shed 4 bases and J 3 bases; nucleotides not matched to a gene: 7. CDR3 length: 16 amino acids. In DNA, the CDR3 is TGTGCCAGCAGCGGAAGCGGGGGGACGTACACCGGGGAGCTGTTTTTT. It is translated as CASSGSGGTYTGELFF.

The chain has TRBV7-9 and TRBJ2-5, with 8 bases that match TRBD2. CDR1 and CDR2 from the germline V gene are SEHNR and FQNEAQ (reference sequence). With 5 bases clipped from V and 3 bases from J, the junction kept 11 bases outside the gene matches. This CDR3 is 16 amino acids long. The CDR3 sequence: CASSSLGAGGKETQYF. CDR3 bases: TGTGCCAGCAGCAGCCTGGGGGCGGGAGGAAAAGAGACCCAGTACTTC.

The CDR3 coding sequence is TGTGCCATCAGTGGCCCCCTACCCACCTACGAGCAGTACTTC. This sequence encodes CAISGPLPTYEQYF. The gene calls are TRBV10-3 and TRBJ2-7; D is unresolved. Germline V CDR1 and CDR2: ENHRY, SYGVKD. There are 14 residues in the CDR3. V dropped 4 bases and J dropped 2 bases, with 12 bases sitting between them.

The chain joins TRBV9 to TRBJ1-3; D call uncertain. In germline, CDR1 is SGDLS, CDR2 YYNGEE. The CDR3 consists of 14 residues. The V end was cut by 0 bases, the J end by 0 bases, with 4 bases between. The CDR3 here is CASSVASSGNTIYF. DNA for the CDR3: TGTGCCAGCAGCGTAGCGTCCTCTGGAAACACCATATATTTT.

The chain joins TRBV27 to TRBJ2-2; 9 bases align to TRBD2. This CDR3 has 16 amino acids. Losses at the gene ends were 7 bases for V and 5 bases for J; bases not matched to a gene: 11. Germline values: CDR1 MNHEY, CDR2 SMNVEV (reference sequence). CDR3 DNA sequence: TGTGCCAGCATCCTACTTGGGACTAGCTCGACCGGGGAGCTGTTTTTT. It yields the protein CASILLGTSSTGELFF.

The genes are TRBV6-6 and TRBJ2-1, with 10 bases aligning to TRBD2. The length of the CDR3 is 14 residues. V dropped 9 bases and J dropped 6; count of bases not matched to a gene: 8. Germline V CDR1 and CDR2: MNHNY, SVGAGI (reference sequence). The CDR3, as DNA: TGTGCCAGTCGCCCTAGCGGGAGTTTCAATGAGCAGTTCTTC. Translation: CASRPSGSFNEQFF.

This clone was found a few times. The rearrangement joins TRBV14 to TRBJ2-1, with D possibly TRBD2 on 6 matching bases. The CDR3 sequence is 15 residues long. Germline values: CDR1 SGHDN, CDR2 FVKESK. The V and J ends lost 2 bases and 10 bases respectively, with 18 bases between them. CDR3 nucleotide sequence: TGTGCCAGCAGCCAACACCCGGGACTCCGGGACGAGCAGTTCTTC. As protein: CASSQHPGLRDEQFF.

This clone was seen a handful of times. In nucleotides, the CDR3 is TGCGCCAGCAGCTTGGCCGACGGGGTTAGTGGCTACACCTTC. It specifies CASSLADGVSGYTF. The V gene is TRBV5-1, the J gene TRBJ1-2; D is uncertain. Germline V gene data show CDR1 as SGHRS and CDR2 as YFSETQ. The CDR3 runs 14 residues. V lost 0 bases and J lost 7, with 13 bases in between.

The CDR3 is CAWRTQGAPGYTF. For the CDR3, the DNA is TGTGCCTGGAGGACCCAGGGGGCGCCCGGCTACACCTTC. V and J are TRBV30 and TRBJ1-2, with TRBD1 identical over 8 bases. Germline lookup yields CDR1 GTSNPN and CDR2 SVGIG (reference sequence). The CDR3 runs to 13 residues. J lost 8 bases, V lost 3 bases, and 8 bases had no gene match.

The gene calls are TRBV21-1 and TRBJ2-1; the table's D call TRBD2 went unverified against the DNA. TRBV21-1 is a documented pseudogene. This CDR3 comprises 15 residues. CDR3 sequence (DNA): TGTGCCCGAGGCCCCCAGCGGTCTACTTACAATGAGCAGTTCTTC. It codes for CARGPQRSTYNEQFF.

To note about this clone: A read error may produce the germline difference seen at one junction end. V usage is TRBV7-7 and J usage is TRBJ2-3; the match to TRBD2 covers 9 bases. The length of the CDR3 is 15 residues. Germline V CDR1 and CDR2: SSHAT, FNYEAQ (reference sequence). The DNA of the CDR3 is TGTGCTAGCAGCCCGACTAGCGGTTCCACAGATACGCAGTATTTT. It translates to CASSPTSGSTDTQYF.

The rearrangement uses TRBV7-9 and TRBJ1-5, with 10 bases aligning to TRBD1. The germline V gene encodes CDR1 SEHNR and CDR2 FQNEAQ (reference sequence). Unmatched junction bases numbered 4, after V lost 4 bases and J lost 7 bases. The CDR3 runs 14 residues. DNA for the CDR3: TGTGCCAGCAGCTATGGACAGGGGGACCAGCCCCAGCATTTT. Its translation: CASSYGQGDQPQHF.

The genes are TRBV29-1 and TRBJ1-1; TRBD1 is a possible D gene (5 bases). CDR3 length equals 11 residues. Trimming took 7 bases from V and 2 from J, leaving 8 bases between them. CDR1 and CDR2 (germline): SQVTM, ANQGSEA. The CDR3 sequence is CSGGVNTEAFF. Here the CDR3 DNA reads TGCAGCGGGGGGGTCAACACTGAAGCTTTCTTT.

This clone has just a few counts. This chain connects TRBV28 to TRBJ1-1; tentative D call: TRBD1 (5 bases). Per the germline V gene, CDR1 is MDHEN and CDR2 is SYDVKM. V was clipped by 2 bases and J by 0 bases, with 10 bases between them. CDR3 size: 15 residues. The CDR3 sequence: CASSLNRGMNTEAFF. The DNA for the CDR3 is TGTGCCAGCAGTTTAAATAGGGGTATGAACACTGAAGCTTTCTTT.

This chain connects TRBV6-5 to TRBJ1-1; no clear D. The CDR3 runs 15 residues. V was cut by 6 bases and J by 3 bases, with 17 bases left in between. The germline gives CDR1 MNHEY, CDR2 SVGAGI. The CDR3 protein is CASSPLRSSDTEAFF. The CDR3 DNA sequence: TGTGCCAGCAGCCCGTTGAGGTCGTCGGACACTGAAGCTTTCTTT.

This clone was counted only a few times. The chain links TRBV25-1 to TRBJ2-2; the D is unclear. This CDR3 comprises 12 residues. Germline CDR1 is MGHDK and CDR2 is SYGVNS. Deletions cut 3 bases from V and 6 bases from J, with 5 bases between. The CDR3 is CASSESPGELFF. CDR3 sequence (DNA): TGTGCCAGCAGTGAGAGTCCCGGGGAGCTGTTTTTT.

The CDR3 loop is CASSPLASYTDTQYF. CDR3 bases: TGTGCCAGCTCTCCCTTGGCTAGCTACACAGATACGCAGTATTTT. The V and J genes are TRBV27 and TRBJ2-3, with D tentatively TRBD2 (5 bases). Germline CDR1 and CDR2: MNHEY and SMNVEV (reference sequence). V was trimmed by 8 bases and J by 2 bases, leaving 17 bases between them. CDR3 length: 15 residues.

The chain couples TRBV10-3 to TRBJ1-3, with 8 bases lining up with TRBD1. V trimming: 9 bases; J trimming: 3 bases; junction bases outside the gene matches: 1. This CDR3 region has 12 residues. CDR1 is ENHRY, CDR2 SYGVKD, per germline. CDR3 residues: CAIQGGGNTIYF. The CDR3 nucleotides read TGTGCCATACAGGGGGGTGGAAACACCATATATTTT.

CDR3: CASSLRTSYNEQFF. The CDR3 coding sequence is TGTGCCAGTAGTTTACGGACTAGCTACAATGAGCAGTTCTTC. This sequence joins TRBV19 and TRBJ2-1; 7 positions agree with TRBD2. V trimming: 5 bases; J trimming: 3 bases; junction bases outside the gene matches: 4. CDR1 is LNHDA, CDR2 SQIVND, per germline (reference sequence). The CDR3 extends over 14 amino acids. Together with reference TRBV19 and TRBJ2-1, the CDR3 gives the full variable domain: DGGITQSPKYLFRKEGQNVTLSCEQNLNHDAMYWYRQDPGQGLRLIYYSQIVNDFQKGDIAEGYSVSREKKESFPLTVTSAQKNPTAFYLCASSLRTSYNEQFFGPGTRLTVL.

The V call is TRBV7-3, the J call TRBJ2-5; no firm D call. Per germline, CDR1 SGHTA and CDR2 FQGTGA. The length of the CDR3 is 11 residues. V lost 5 bases and J lost 2, with 3 bases in between. As DNA, the CDR3 is TGTGCCAGCAGCCAACAAGAGACCCAGTACTTC. This encodes CASSQQETQYF.

This clone has a handful of counts. This rearrangement joins TRBV30 to TRBJ2-6; the match to TRBD1 covers 8 bases. J gave up 3 bases and V 0 bases, and 13 bases lay outside the gene matches. The germline V gene encodes CDR1 GTSNPN and CDR2 SVGIG (reference sequence). The CDR3 is made up of 19 amino acids. DNA for the CDR3: TGTGCCTGGAGTGTACTTTTCCGGCAGGGGGCGTATGGGGCCAACGTCCTGACTTTC. Residues: CAWSVLFRQGAYGANVLTF.

This clone was seen once. The rearrangement joins TRBV7-6 to TRBJ2-7; D remains unclear. This CDR3 has 13 residues. Per germline, CDR1 SGHVS and CDR2 FNYEAQ. V gave up 1 base and J gave up 0 bases, with 4 bases separating them. The CDR3 loop is CASSLDSSYEQYF. The CDR3 nucleotides read TGTGCCAGCAGCTTAGACAGCTCCTACGAGCAGTACTTC.

The chain links TRBV18 to TRBJ1-1; no clear D. Trimming pared 6 bases from V and 1 base from J, leaving 9 bases between. Germline CDR1 is KGHSH and CDR2 is LQKENI. This CDR3 comprises 13 residues. Written as DNA, the CDR3 is TGTGCCAGCTCTCCAACACCGAACACTGAAGCTTTCTTT. It is translated as CASSPTPNTEAFF.

Comment on this clone: This sample also contains other DNA sequences that code for the same CDR3. V and J are TRBV5-4 and TRBJ2-3; D not resolved. The V end was cut by 4 bases, the J end by 2 bases, with 14 bases between. The CDR3 consists of 15 residues. Per germline, CDR1 SGHNT and CDR2 YYREEE (reference sequence). The CDR3 protein is CASSLLGGITDTQYF. The CDR3 bases are TGTGCCAGCAGCCTACTTGGCGGCATCACAGATACGCAGTATTTT.

This rearrangement joins TRBV7-2 to TRBJ2-1, with D possibly being TRBD1 (6 bases). CDR1 and CDR2 (germline): SGHTA, FQGNSA. Trimming took 5 bases from V and 2 from J, leaving 13 bases between them. The CDR3 is 15 amino acids. CDR3 sequence (DNA): TGTGCCAGCAGCCCCGCCAGGGGCACCTACAATGAGCAGTTCTTC. It is translated as CASSPARGTYNEQFF.

J is TRBJ2-5 and V is TRBV30; D might be TRBD1 (5 bases). Trimming removed 3 bases at V and 11 bases at J, with 19 bases between. Germline V gene sequence: CDR1 GTSNPN, CDR2 SVGIG (reference sequence). The length of the CDR3 is 13 residues. The CDR3 DNA sequence: TGTGCCTGGAGCGTAGGACACCCTATAGAGCAGTACTTC. Its protein product is CAWSVGHPIEQYF.

The V call is TRBV2, the J call TRBJ2-7, with 9 bases lining up with TRBD2. Trimming at V came to 7 bases and at J to 7 bases, leaving 11 bases not matched to a gene. This CDR3 region has 14 residues. Germline-derived CDR1 and CDR2 are SNHLY and FYNNEI. CDR3 sequence (DNA): TGTGCCAGCAAAATGGCGGGAGGGCCCGGAGAGCAGTACTTC. It is translated as CASKMAGGPGEQYF.

The rearrangement uses TRBV10-3 and TRBJ2-3, with 10 bases fitting TRBD2. Germline V lookup: CDR1 ENHRY, CDR2 SYGVKD. Trimming took 8 bases from V and 6 from J; bases not matched to a gene: 8. The CDR3 covers 14 residues. The CDR3 loop reads CAIGAGGPLDTQYF. The CDR3 nucleotides read TGTGCCATCGGAGCGGGAGGGCCCTTGGATACGCAGTATTTT.

The gene calls are TRBV7-2 and TRBJ2-7; D not certain. Per the germline V gene, CDR1 is SGHTA and CDR2 is FQGNSA. V lost 5 bases and J lost 6, with 14 bases in between. This CDR3 has 13 residues. Here the CDR3 reads CASSPPARSEQYF. Written as DNA, the CDR3 is TGTGCCAGCAGCCCCCCCGCGCGTAGCGAGCAGTACTTC.

The chain links TRBV7-9 to TRBJ2-2, with D unclear. Per germline, CDR1 SEHNR and CDR2 FQNEAQ (reference sequence). V dropped 3 bases and J dropped 4 bases, with 9 bases sitting between them. This CDR3 is built from 14 residues. Written as DNA, the CDR3 is TGTGCCAGCAGCTTGAATTCGGGCACCGGGGAGCTGTTTTTT. Its translation: CASSLNSGTGELFF. The full variable domain, its missing parts supplied by reference TRBV7-9 and TRBJ2-2, is DTGVSQNPRHKITKRGQNVTFRCDPISEHNRLYWYRQTLGQGPEFLTYFQNEAQLEKSRLLSDRFSAERPKGSFSTLEIQRTEQGDSAMYLCASSLNSGTGELFFGEGSRLTVL.